These 14 T cell receptor beta chains originate from one sample sequenced in a study of blood T cell repertoires in COVID-19. Profiling relied on immunoSEQ multiplex PCR, and the TCRdb table lists in-frame clones only, not all of them. The table shows some 200,000 clones, with about 80% occurring only once. The specimen sequenced was peripheral blood. The receptors were sampled from a human donor with acute or convalescent COVID-19. The donor label of this sample is uncertain.

The chain employs TRBV2 and TRBJ2-7, with D hard to call. This CDR3 has 11 residues. The V end was cut by 3 bases, the J end by 3 bases, with 3 bases between. Looked up from germline, CDR1 is SNHLY and CDR2 is FYNNEI. The CDR3 DNA sequence: TGTGCCAGCAGTGACGGCTACGAGCAGTACTTC. Translation: CASSDGYEQYF.

This clone was recorded only once. The CDR3 DNA reads as TGTGCCAGCAGTTTATCAGGGAACGGTGGCTACACCTTC. Translating it yields CASSLSGNGGYTF. This chain uses TRBV28 with TRBJ1-2; D perhaps matches TRBD1 (5 bases). CDR1 is MDHEN, CDR2 SYDVKM, per germline. The CDR3 is 13 residues long. Trimming left V 1 base short and J 7 bases short, with 10 bases between.

This clone was counted a single time. This rearrangement joins TRBV7-2 to TRBJ1-6; D unclear. There are 14 residues in the CDR3. V was cut by 2 bases and J by 5 bases, with 7 bases left in between. Looked up from germline, CDR1 is SGHTA and CDR2 is FQGNSA. In nucleotides, the CDR3 is TGTGCCAGCAGCTTAAGCCCGGATAATTCACCCCTCCACTTT. Amino acids: CASSLSPDNSPLHF.

This clone was observed a handful of times. The CDR3 DNA sequence: TGTGCCAGCAGTACGGATGGACAGTCAGATACGCAGTATTTT. Its translation is CASSTDGQSDTQYF. The chain has TRBV11-3 and TRBJ2-3; possibly TRBD1 for D (6 bases). V shed 6 bases and J shed 4 bases, with 14 bases lying between them. Germline-derived CDR1 and CDR2 are SGHNT and YENEEA. The CDR3 is 14 amino acids.

The CDR3 DNA is TGTGCCTGGAGTTGGCAGTACGAGCAGTACTTC. Its translation is CAWSWQYEQYF. V usage is TRBV30 and J usage is TRBJ2-7, with D unclear. The germline V and J ends were trimmed by 2 bases and 4 bases, with 6 bases remaining between them. From germline, CDR1 is GTSNPN and CDR2 SVGIG (reference sequence). The CDR3 has 11 amino acids.

The genes are TRBV28 and TRBJ1-5; 9 bases agree with TRBD1. The V gene end was trimmed by 5 bases and the J gene end by 6 bases; junction bases not matched to a gene: 11. Germline-derived CDR1 and CDR2 are MDHEN and SYDVKM. The CDR3 has 16 residues. The chain's CDR3 is CASSLEAGTGFQPQHF. The CDR3 DNA reads as TGTGCCAGCAGTCTAGAAGCCGGGACAGGGTTTCAGCCCCAGCATTTT.

The genes are TRBV14 and TRBJ2-3, with D possibly matching TRBD1 (6 bases). CDR3 length: 15 amino acids. In germline, CDR1 is SGHDN, CDR2 FVKESK. V was trimmed by 2 bases and J by 2 bases, leaving 11 bases between them. This CDR3 reads CASSQMTGTTDTQYF. The CDR3 DNA reads as TGTGCCAGCAGCCAAATGACAGGTACCACAGATACGCAGTATTTT.

The chain joins TRBV12-3 or TRBV12-4 to TRBJ1-2; D is unclear. The CDR3 has 13 residues. Trimming stripped 5 bases from V and 8 bases from J, with 15 bases between. CDR3 residues: CASSTDGLRGYTF. The CDR3 DNA sequence: TGTGCCAGCAGTACCGACGGACTACGGGGCTACACCTTC.

V usage is TRBV3-1 (or the pseudogene TRBV3-2) and J usage is TRBJ1-2, with D tentatively TRBD1 (6 bases). Trimming took off 0 bases at V and 8 bases at J, with 16 bases between the two ends. This CDR3 has 15 residues. The germline V gene has CDR1 LGHDT and CDR2 YNNKEL (reference sequence). The CDR3 loop reads CASSQEDRTLRGYTF. As DNA, the CDR3 is TGTGCCAGCAGCCAAGAGGACAGAACCTTAAGGGGCTACACCTTC.

The chain carries TRBV6-5 and TRBJ1-6, with D perhaps TRBD1 (6 bases). Germline V gene lookup returns CDR1 MNHEY and CDR2 SVGAGI. Trimming shortened V by 6 bases and J by 8 bases, and 11 bases separated the two germline ends. The CDR3 extends over 13 amino acids. In DNA, the CDR3 is TGTGCCAGCAGGCGGACAGTCGATTCACCCCTCCACTTT. The encoded protein is CASRRTVDSPLHF.

The rearrangement uses TRBV27 and TRBJ1-1; tentatively, D is TRBD1 (6 bases). The CDR3 is 14 residues long. Germline V lookup: CDR1 MNHEY, CDR2 SMNVEV (reference sequence). Trimming cost V 4 bases and J 1 base, with 10 bases left between them. This CDR3 reads CASSSDRENTEAFF. DNA of the CDR3: TGTGCCAGCAGTTCGGACAGAGAGAACACTGAAGCTTTCTTT.

This chain connects TRBV7-8 to TRBJ2-3, with 14 bases matching TRBD2. CDR3 size: 17 residues. V lost 1 base to trimming and J lost 2 bases; unmatched junction nucleotides: 2. In germline, CDR1 is SGHVS, CDR2 FQNEAQ. For the CDR3, the DNA is TGTGCCAGCAGCTTAGGGACTAGCGGGAGGTCCACAGATACGCAGTATTTT. It translates to CASSLGTSGRSTDTQYF. Full variable domain (remainder filled in from reference TRBV7-8 and TRBJ2-3): GAGVSQSPRYKVAKRGQDVALRCDPISGHVSLFWYQQALGQGPEFLTYFQNEAQLDKSGLPSDRFFAERPEGSVSTLKIQRTQQEDSAVYLCASSLGTSGRSTDTQYFGPGTRLTVL.

The rearrangement joins TRBV28 to TRBJ1-1, with D perhaps TRBD1 (6 bases). V dropped 9 bases and J dropped 4 bases, with 18 bases sitting between them. Germline-derived CDR1 and CDR2 are MDHEN and SYDVKM. The CDR3 spans 14 residues. CDR3 loop: CASFPPGVFTEAFF. In nucleotides, the CDR3 is TGTGCCAGTTTTCCACCAGGGGTTTTCACTGAAGCTTTCTTT.

This chain links TRBV12-5 with TRBJ1-2; D is ambiguous. The CDR3 consists of 16 residues. Per germline, CDR1 LGHNT and CDR2 FRNRAP. V was shortened by 0 bases and J by 5 bases, with 16 bases between the two germline ends. CDR3 sequence reads: CASGLVQTQRNYGYTF. DNA for the CDR3: TGTGCTAGTGGTTTGGTCCAGACACAGAGAAATTATGGCTACACCTTC.